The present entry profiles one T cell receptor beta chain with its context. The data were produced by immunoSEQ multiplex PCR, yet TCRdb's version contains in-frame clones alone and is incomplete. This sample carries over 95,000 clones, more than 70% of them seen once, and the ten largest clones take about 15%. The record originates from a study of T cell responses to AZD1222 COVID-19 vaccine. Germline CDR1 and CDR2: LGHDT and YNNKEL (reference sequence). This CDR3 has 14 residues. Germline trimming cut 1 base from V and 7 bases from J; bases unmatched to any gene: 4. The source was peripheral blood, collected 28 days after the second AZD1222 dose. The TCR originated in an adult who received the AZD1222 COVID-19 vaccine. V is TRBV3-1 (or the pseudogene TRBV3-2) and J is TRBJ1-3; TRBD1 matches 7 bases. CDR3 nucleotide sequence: TGTGCCAGCAGCCAAGCGGACAGGCCTAACACCATATATTTT. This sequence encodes CASSQADRPNTIYF.